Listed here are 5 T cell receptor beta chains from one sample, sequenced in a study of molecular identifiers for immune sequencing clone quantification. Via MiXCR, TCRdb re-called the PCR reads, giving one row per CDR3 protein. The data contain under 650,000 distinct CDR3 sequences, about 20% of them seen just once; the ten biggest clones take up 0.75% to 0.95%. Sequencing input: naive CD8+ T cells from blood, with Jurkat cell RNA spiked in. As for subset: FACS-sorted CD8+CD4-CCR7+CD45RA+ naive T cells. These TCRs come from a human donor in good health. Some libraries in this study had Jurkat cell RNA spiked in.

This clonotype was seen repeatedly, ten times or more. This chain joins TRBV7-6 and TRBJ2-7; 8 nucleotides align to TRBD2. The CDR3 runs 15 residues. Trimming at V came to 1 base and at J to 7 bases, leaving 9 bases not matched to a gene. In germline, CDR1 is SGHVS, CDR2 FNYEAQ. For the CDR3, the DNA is TGTGCCAGCAGCTTAGAACTGGGAGCGGGAGCGGAGCAGTACTTC. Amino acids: CASSLELGAGAEQYF. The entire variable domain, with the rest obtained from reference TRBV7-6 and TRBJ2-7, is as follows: GAGVSQSPRYKVTKRGQDVALRCDPISGHVSLYWYRQALGQGPEFLTYFNYEAQQDKSGLPNDRFSAERPEGSISTLTIQRTEQRDSAMYRCASSLELGAGAEQYFGPGTRLTVT.

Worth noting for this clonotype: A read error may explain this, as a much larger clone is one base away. The CDR3 sequence is CTSSLLTGGYEQYF. CDR3 nucleotides: TGTACCAGCAGCCTTCTGACAGGGGGCTACGAGCAGTACTTC. The chain combines TRBV7-9 with TRBJ2-7; 9 bases line up with TRBD1. CDR1 and CDR2 from the germline V gene are SEHNR and FQNEAQ (reference sequence). This CDR3 region has 14 residues.

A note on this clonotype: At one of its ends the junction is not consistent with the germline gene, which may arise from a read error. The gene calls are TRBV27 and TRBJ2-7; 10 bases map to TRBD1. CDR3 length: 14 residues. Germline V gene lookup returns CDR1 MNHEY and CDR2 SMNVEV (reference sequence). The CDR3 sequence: CASSLGQGIGEQCF. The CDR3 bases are TGCGCCAGCAGTCTGGGACAGGGGATAGGAGAGCAGTGCTTC.

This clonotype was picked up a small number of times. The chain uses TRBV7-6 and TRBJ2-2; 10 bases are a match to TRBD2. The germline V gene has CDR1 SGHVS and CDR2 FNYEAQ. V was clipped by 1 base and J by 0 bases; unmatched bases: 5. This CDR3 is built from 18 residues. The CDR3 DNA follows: TGTGCCAGCAGCTTAGTCGTAGCGGGAGGACCGAACACCGGGGAGCTGTTTTTT. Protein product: CASSLVVAGGPNTGELFF. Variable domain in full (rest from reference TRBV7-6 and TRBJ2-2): GAGVSQSPRYKVTKRGQDVALRCDPISGHVSLYWYRQALGQGPEFLTYFNYEAQQDKSGLPNDRFSAERPEGSISTLTIQRTEQRDSAMYRCASSLVVAGGPNTGELFFGEGSRLTVL.

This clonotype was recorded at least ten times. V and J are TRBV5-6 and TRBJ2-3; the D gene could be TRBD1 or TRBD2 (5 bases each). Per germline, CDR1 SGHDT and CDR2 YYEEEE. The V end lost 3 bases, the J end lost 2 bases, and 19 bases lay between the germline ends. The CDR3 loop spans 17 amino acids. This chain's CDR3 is CASSSPGVGANTDTQYF. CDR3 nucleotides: TGTGCCAGCAGCTCCCCCGGGGTAGGGGCGAACACAGATACGCAGTATTTT.